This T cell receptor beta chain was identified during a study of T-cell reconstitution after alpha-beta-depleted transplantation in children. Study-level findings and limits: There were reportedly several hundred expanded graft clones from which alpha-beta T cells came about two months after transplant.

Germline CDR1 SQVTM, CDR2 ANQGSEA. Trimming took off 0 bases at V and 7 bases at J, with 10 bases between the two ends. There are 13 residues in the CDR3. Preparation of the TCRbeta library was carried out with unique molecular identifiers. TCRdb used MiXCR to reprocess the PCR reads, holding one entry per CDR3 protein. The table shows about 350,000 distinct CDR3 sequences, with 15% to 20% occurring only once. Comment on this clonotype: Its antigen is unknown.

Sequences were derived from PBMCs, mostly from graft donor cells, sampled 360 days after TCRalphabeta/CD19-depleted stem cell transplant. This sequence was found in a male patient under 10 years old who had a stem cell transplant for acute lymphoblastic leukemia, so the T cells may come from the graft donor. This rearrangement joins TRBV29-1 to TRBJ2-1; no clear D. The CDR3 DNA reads TGCAGCGTTGAAGATGTCCCTAGGAATGAGCAGTTCTTC. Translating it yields CSVEDVPRNEQFF.